This T cell receptor beta chain was sequenced for a study of CD8+ T cells in alopecia areata. Study-level findings and limits: Sequencing of scalp samples also captures resident alphabeta T cells of normal skin. Relative to mice, TCR sharing across patients was less clear, a difference possibly HLA-related.

Extraction of RNA preceded its reverse transcription into cDNA, which served as the sequencing template. Sequencing used immunoSEQ multiplex PCR; TCRdb keeps in-frame clones, though not all of them. The data show about 300,000 clones, with none appearing a single time. CDR1 and CDR2 from the germline V gene are LGHNA and YNLKQL (reference sequence). The CDR3 has 16 amino acids. The trim removed 0 bases at V and 5 bases at J, leaving 1 base unmatched. It was with CD4, CD8alpha, NKG2D, NKG2ACE and other markers that pooled cutaneous lymph node cells were sorted. About this clone: Antigen: not known. All gene names here are mouse names. The read terminates 3 residues ahead of where the CDR3 ends, so the germline J gene completes it.

Sample: CD4+ T cells sorted from a lymph node. The clonotype comes from a C3H/HeJ mouse with alopecia areata. This mouse strain has H2-k as its MHC haplotype. V usage is TRBV5 and J usage is TRBJ1-6, with 10 bases matching TRBD1. TRBJ1-6 is identified as an open reading frame with a role that is uncertain. CDR3 amino acids: CASSQEGTGDNSPLYF. Incomplete CDR3 DNA: TGTGCCAGCAGCCAAGAAGGGACAGGGGATAATTCGCCC.